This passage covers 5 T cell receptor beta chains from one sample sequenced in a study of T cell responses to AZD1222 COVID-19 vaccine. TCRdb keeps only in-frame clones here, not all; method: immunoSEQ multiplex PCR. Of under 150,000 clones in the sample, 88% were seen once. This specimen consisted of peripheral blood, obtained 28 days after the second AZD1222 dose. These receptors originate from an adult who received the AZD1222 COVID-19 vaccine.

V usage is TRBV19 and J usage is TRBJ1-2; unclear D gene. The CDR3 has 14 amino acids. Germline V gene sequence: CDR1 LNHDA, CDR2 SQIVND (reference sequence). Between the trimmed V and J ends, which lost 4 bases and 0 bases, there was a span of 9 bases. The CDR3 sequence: CASSTNGANYGYTF. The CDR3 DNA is TGTGCCAGTAGTACGAACGGAGCTAACTATGGCTACACCTTC. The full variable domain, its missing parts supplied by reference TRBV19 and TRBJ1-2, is DGGITQSPKYLFRKEGQNVTLSCEQNLNHDAMYWYRQDPGQGLRLIYYSQIVNDFQKGDIAEGYSVSREKKESFPLTVTSAQKNPTAFYLCASSTNGANYGYTFGSGTRLTVV.

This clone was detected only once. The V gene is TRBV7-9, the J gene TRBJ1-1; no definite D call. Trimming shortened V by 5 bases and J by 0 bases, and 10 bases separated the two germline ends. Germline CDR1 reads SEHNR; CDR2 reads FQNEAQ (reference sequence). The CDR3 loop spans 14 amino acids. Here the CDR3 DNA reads TGTGCCAGCAGCCCACGGTCCTTGAACACTGAAGCTTTCTTT. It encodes CASSPRSLNTEAFF.

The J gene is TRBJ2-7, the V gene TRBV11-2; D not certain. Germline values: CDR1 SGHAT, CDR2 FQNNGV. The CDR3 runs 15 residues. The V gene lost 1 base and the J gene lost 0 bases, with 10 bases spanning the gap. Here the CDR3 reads CASSLASGFSYEQYF. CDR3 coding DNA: TGTGCCAGCAGCTTAGCATCAGGCTTCTCCTACGAGCAGTACTTC.

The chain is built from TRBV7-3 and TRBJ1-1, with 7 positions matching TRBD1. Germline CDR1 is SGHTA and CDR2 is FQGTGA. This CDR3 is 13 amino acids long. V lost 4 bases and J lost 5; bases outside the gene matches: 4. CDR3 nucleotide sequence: TGTGCCAGCAGCTCCCAACAGGGGACTGAAGCTTTCTTT. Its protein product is CASSSQQGTEAFF.

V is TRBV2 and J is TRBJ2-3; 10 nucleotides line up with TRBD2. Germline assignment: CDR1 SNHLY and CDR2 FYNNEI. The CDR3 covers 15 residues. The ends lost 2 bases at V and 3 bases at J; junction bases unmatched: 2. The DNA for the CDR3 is TGTGCCAGCAGTGAACTAGCGGGGGCGACAGATACGCAGTATTTT. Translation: CASSELAGATDTQYF.